Listed below are T cell receptor beta chains from one sample, sequenced in a study of identical twins. A single record per CDR3 protein comes from TCRdb applying MiXCR to the 5' RACE reads. The table lists 1.5 million to 2 million distinct CDR3 sequences, about 32% of them singletons. The sequenced sample consisted of cord blood. These receptors came from a newborn girl in good health. Each CDR3 is given with its conserved first and last residue. Each record gives: J gene, clone size, V gene, D gene, CDR3 DNA, CDR3 protein. D genes are given only for firm matches. Size is omitted from some rows. Given values are once, few, many or a class for expanded clones.

j_gene: TRBJ1-6
abundance: few
v_gene: TRBV20-1
d_gene: TRBD1
CDR3nt: TGCAGTGCTAGGACAGGGGGAAGTAATTCACCCCTCCACTTT
CDR3aa: CSARTGGSNSPLHF

j_gene: TRBJ2-1
abundance: .
v_gene: TRBV24-1
d_gene: .
CDR3nt: TGTGCCACCAGTGATTCCGCGAGGACGAGCTCCTACAATGAGCAGTTCTTC
CDR3aa: CATSDSARTSSYNEQFF

j_gene: TRBJ2-7
abundance: .
v_gene: TRBV5-1
d_gene: TRBD1
CDR3nt: TGCGCCAGCAGCTCCGGGACAGAGGACGAGCAGTACTTC
CDR3aa: CASSSGTEDEQYF

j_gene: TRBJ1-5
abundance: few
v_gene: TRBV24-1
d_gene: TRBD1
CDR3nt: TGTGCCACCAGTGAGACAGGGAATCAGCCCCAGCATTTT
CDR3aa: CATSETGNQPQHF

j_gene: TRBJ2-4
abundance: .
v_gene: TRBV9
d_gene: TRBD1
CDR3nt: TGTGCCAGCAGCACGTCGACAGGGAACAAAAACATTCAGTACTTC
CDR3aa: CASSTSTGNKNIQYF

j_gene: TRBJ2-1
abundance: .
v_gene: TRBV2
d_gene: TRBD2
CDR3nt: TGTGCCAGCAGTGTTATTAGCGGGGCAAATGAGCAGTTCTTC
CDR3aa: CASSVISGANEQFF

j_gene: TRBJ2-5
abundance: .
v_gene: TRBV6-5
d_gene: .
CDR3nt: TGTGCCAGCAGTTACGGCACAGGGACTGAGCAGTACTTC
CDR3aa: CASSYGTGTEQYF

j_gene: TRBJ2-7
abundance: .
v_gene: TRBV7-9
d_gene: TRBD2
CDR3nt: TGTGCCAGCAGCTTAGGGGCATCGGGACTAGGTTCGGGCGAGCAGTACTTC
CDR3aa: CASSLGASGLGSGEQYF

j_gene: TRBJ2-3
abundance: few
v_gene: TRBV27
d_gene: TRBD2
CDR3nt: TGTGCCAGCAGCAGAGGGACTAGCGCTGCAGATACGCAGTATTTT
CDR3aa: CASSRGTSAADTQYF

j_gene: TRBJ2-1
abundance: .
v_gene: TRBV11-1
d_gene: TRBD2
CDR3nt: TGTGCCAGCAGCTCCGGGGGACTAGCGGGGCAGTACAATGAGCAGTCCTTC
CDR3aa: CASSSGGLAGQYNEQSF

j_gene: TRBJ1-5
abundance: few
v_gene: TRBV6-1
d_gene: .
CDR3nt: TGTGCCAGCTCAGGGGCCAATCAGCCCCAGCATTTT
CDR3aa: CASSGANQPQHF

j_gene: TRBJ1-2
abundance: many
v_gene: TRBV6-5
d_gene: .
CDR3nt: TGTGCCAGCAGTTACCATAAAGGAGACTATGGCTACACCTTC
CDR3aa: CASSYHKGDYGYTF

j_gene: TRBJ2-7
abundance: few
v_gene: TRBV6-5
d_gene: .
CDR3nt: TGTGCCAGCAGCCATACGACAGGTATCTCCTACGAGCAGTACTTC
CDR3aa: CASSHTTGISYEQYF

j_gene: TRBJ2-1
abundance: .
v_gene: TRBV19
d_gene: .
CDR3nt: TGTGCCAGTAGTATCGTAGACCAGCAGTTCTTC
CDR3aa: CASSIVDQQFF

j_gene: TRBJ1-4
abundance: many
v_gene: TRBV7-8
d_gene: .
CDR3nt: TGTGCCAGCAGAGACAGATTTCGTGAAAAACTGTTTTTT
CDR3aa: CASRDRFREKLFF

j_gene: TRBJ1-6
abundance: few
v_gene: TRBV4-1
d_gene: .
CDR3nt: TGCGCCAGCAGCCAAGATCACAGGGCCTCACCCCTCCACTTT
CDR3aa: CASSQDHRASPLHF

j_gene: TRBJ2-1
abundance: many
v_gene: TRBV5-1
d_gene: .
CDR3nt: TGCGCCAGCAGCTTGGACTTCAGCTCCTACAATGAGCAGTTCTTC
CDR3aa: CASSLDFSSYNEQFF

j_gene: TRBJ2-4
abundance: few
v_gene: TRBV4-1
d_gene: TRBD2
CDR3nt: TGCGCCAGCAGCCAAGTTAGCGGGGGGGCCAAAAACATTCAGTACTTC
CDR3aa: CASSQVSGGAKNIQYF

j_gene: TRBJ1-5
abundance: .
v_gene: TRBV4-1
d_gene: TRBD1
CDR3nt: TGCGCCAGCAGCCAGCCGGGGGACAGAAGCAATCAGCCCCAGCATTTT
CDR3aa: CASSQPGDRSNQPQHF

j_gene: TRBJ1-2
abundance: .
v_gene: TRBV6-6
d_gene: .
CDR3nt: TGTGCCAGCAGCTTCCTGGGGGACTATGGCTACACCTTC
CDR3aa: CASSFLGDYGYTF

j_gene: TRBJ2-7
abundance: .
v_gene: TRBV27
d_gene: .
CDR3nt: TGTGCCAGCAGTGGATACCCACTAGGAAATGAGCAGTACTTC
CDR3aa: CASSGYPLGNEQYF

j_gene: TRBJ2-7
abundance: .
v_gene: TRBV12-3/TRBV12-4
d_gene: TRBD1
CDR3nt: TGTGCCAGCAGTTTAGAGGACAGGGCCTACTACGAGCAGTACTTC
CDR3aa: CASSLEDRAYYEQYF

j_gene: TRBJ1-2
abundance: few
v_gene: TRBV7-9
d_gene: TRBD1
CDR3nt: TGTGCCAGCAGCTTAAGTAATACCCGGGACAGGGAGAACTATGGCTACACCTTC
CDR3aa: CASSLSNTRDRENYGYTF

j_gene: TRBJ2-1
abundance: many
v_gene: TRBV27
d_gene: TRBD2
CDR3nt: TGTGCCAGCAATCCTACCGGGACTAGCCTCGTCAGGGACTACAATGAGCAGTTCTTC
CDR3aa: CASNPTGTSLVRDYNEQFF

j_gene: TRBJ1-2
abundance: once
v_gene: TRBV4-1
d_gene: .
CDR3nt: TGCGCCAGCAGCCAAGACCCCAGGGCAGACACCTTC
CDR3aa: CASSQDPRADTF

j_gene: TRBJ2-7
abundance: few
v_gene: TRBV6-5
d_gene: .
CDR3nt: TGTGCCAGCAGTTACTCTGACGCGTGCGACAAGGGCTCCTACGAGCAGTACTTC
CDR3aa: CASSYSDACDKGSYEQYF

j_gene: TRBJ2-7
abundance: .
v_gene: TRBV11-2
d_gene: .
CDR3nt: TGTGCCAGCAGCTTAGTCCGACTCAGCCTCTACGAGCAGTACTTC
CDR3aa: CASSLVRLSLYEQYF

j_gene: TRBJ1-1
abundance: .
v_gene: TRBV20-1
d_gene: .
CDR3nt: TGCAGTGCTTCGGGAAGGGGTGAAGCTTTCTTT
CDR3aa: CSASGRGEAFF

j_gene: TRBJ2-5
abundance: few
v_gene: TRBV18
d_gene: .
CDR3nt: TGTGCCAGCTCACCAATCCAGCAAGAGACCCAGTACTTC
CDR3aa: CASSPIQQETQYF

j_gene: TRBJ2-1
abundance: few
v_gene: TRBV28
d_gene: TRBD1
CDR3nt: TGTGCCAGCAGGCCCGCCGGGACAGGCCTCTACAATGAGCAGTTCTTC
CDR3aa: CASRPAGTGLYNEQFF

j_gene: TRBJ2-7
abundance: .
v_gene: TRBV4-2
d_gene: TRBD2
CDR3nt: TGTGCCAGCAGCCAAGGGACTAGCCTTATCTACGAGCAGTACTTC
CDR3aa: CASSQGTSLIYEQYF

j_gene: TRBJ2-3
abundance: few
v_gene: TRBV20-1
d_gene: TRBD2
CDR3nt: TGCAGTGCTAGAGATTTGTCCGCTCTACTAGCGGGAAACACAGATACGCAGTATTTT
CDR3aa: CSARDLSALLAGNTDTQYF

j_gene: TRBJ2-3
abundance: .
v_gene: TRBV2
d_gene: .
CDR3nt: TGTGCCAGCAGTCCTCCGGGACCCAATTATACGCAGTATTTT
CDR3aa: CASSPPGPNYTQYF